A single sample is the source of the 19 T cell receptor beta chains below, sequenced in a study of shared clonotypes between healthy human individuals. The repertoire was sequenced with immunoSEQ multiplex PCR; TCRdb's copy has only in-frame clones and lacks some. This repertoire shows some 2.4 million clones, approximately 94% found once; its top ten account for approximately 0.36%. The material sequenced was naive CD4+ T cells from PBMCs. The subset: CD45RA+ positively selected. The origin of the receptors is a man in his late teens or twenties in good health. Some clones in this sample may be carry-over from other donors' samples.

This chain links TRBV11-2 with TRBJ2-7, with TRBD1 identical over 7 bases. J gave up 2 bases and V 3 bases, and 13 bases lay outside the gene matches. Per germline, CDR1 SGHAT and CDR2 FQNNGV. This CDR3 contains 17 residues. CDR3 DNA: TGTGCCAGCAGCTTGACTTCGATGGTTGGGACAGCCTACGAGCAGTACTTC. Protein sequence: CASSLTSMVGTAYEQYF.

This clone was observed a handful of times. This rearrangement joins TRBV15 to TRBJ1-1; a possible D gene is TRBD1 (6 bases). This CDR3 has 15 amino acids. Germline V gene lookup returns CDR1 LNHNV and CDR2 YYDKDF (reference sequence). V was clipped by 1 base and J by 4 bases, with 13 bases between them. CDR3 bases: TGTGCCACCAGCAGAGCGGGGGGCGGGGGCACTGAAGCTTTCTTT. As protein: CATSRAGGGGTEAFF.

The rearrangement uses TRBV5-4 and TRBJ2-1, with 8 bases that match TRBD1. Per germline, CDR1 SGHNT and CDR2 YYREEE (reference sequence). The CDR3 totals 14 residues. V lost 0 bases and J lost 7; bases outside the gene matches: 3. The CDR3 here is CASSLGGTGNEQFF. The DNA for the CDR3 is TGTGCCAGCAGCTTGGGGGGGACAGGAAATGAGCAGTTCTTC.

The chain joins TRBV6-1 to TRBJ1-1; D is ambiguous. Trimming removed 4 bases from V and 0 bases from J, with 9 bases in between. The CDR3 runs 14 residues. The germline CDR1 and CDR2 sequences are MNHNS and SASEGT. The CDR3 sequence is CASSASVLNTEAFF. The CDR3 nucleotides are TGTGCCAGCAGTGCAAGTGTACTGAACACTGAAGCTTTCTTT.

The rearrangement links TRBV5-4 to TRBJ2-6; the D gene is possibly TRBD1 (5 bases). The V and J ends lost 0 bases and 1 base respectively, with 8 bases between them. This CDR3 contains 16 residues. Germline lookup yields CDR1 SGHNT and CDR2 YYREEE (reference sequence). The CDR3 loop is CASSLGPGSGANVLTF. The CDR3 coding sequence is TGTGCCAGCAGCTTGGGCCCAGGGTCTGGGGCCAACGTCCTGACTTTC.

This rearrangement joins TRBV9 to TRBJ1-3; 7 nucleotides line up with TRBD1. The germline V gene encodes CDR1 SGDLS and CDR2 YYNGEE. This CDR3 region has 15 residues. J gave up 3 bases and V 3 bases, and 6 bases lay outside the gene matches. The CDR3, as DNA: TGTGCCAGCAGCGCCACCGGGACAGTTGGAAACACCATATATTTT. Its translation: CASSATGTVGNTIYF. Together with reference TRBV9 and TRBJ1-3, the CDR3 gives the full variable domain: DSGVTQTPKHLITATGQRVTLRCSPRSGDLSVYWYQQSLDQGLQFLIQYYNGEERAKGNILERFSAQQFPDLHSELNLSSLELGDSALYFCASSATGTVGNTIYFGEGSWLTVV.

This clone was found once. This chain links TRBV5-1 with TRBJ2-7; the match to TRBD2 covers 9 bases. CDR1 and CDR2 (germline): SGHRS, YFSETQ. Unmatched junction bases numbered 8, after V lost 4 bases and J lost 0 bases. CDR3 size: 16 residues. The CDR3 nucleotides are TGCGCCAGCAGCGGGTCAGCGGGGGGCAGCTCCTACGAGCAGTACTTC. Its translation: CASSGSAGGSSYEQYF.

The V gene is TRBV13, the J gene TRBJ1-1, with D perhaps TRBD1 (6 bases). Trimming stripped 2 bases from V and 7 bases from J, with 17 bases between. CDR3 size: 15 residues. Germline V gene data show CDR1 as PRHDT and CDR2 as FYEKMQ (reference sequence). The CDR3 loop reads CASSLLVGGHNEAFF. As DNA, the CDR3 is TGTGCCAGCAGCTTATTGGTAGGGGGGCATAATGAAGCTTTCTTT.

The chain uses TRBV5-1 and TRBJ2-2; 8 positions agree with TRBD1. CDR3 length equals 17 residues. Trimming removed 4 bases from V and 3 bases from J; junction bases left unmatched: 11. Germline assignment: CDR1 SGHRS and CDR2 YFSETQ. CDR3 residues: CASSRYAGGADTGELFF. The CDR3 bases are TGCGCCAGCAGCAGGTATGCAGGGGGCGCGGACACCGGGGAGCTGTTTTTT. The full variable domain, completed using reference TRBV5-1 and TRBJ2-2, is KAGVTQTPRYLIKTRGQQVTLSCSPISGHRSVSWYQQTPGQGLQFLFEYFSETQRNKGNFPGRFSGRQFSNSRSEMNVSTLELGDSALYLCASSRYAGGADTGELFFGEGSRLTVL.

CDR3 region: CATSPGKTGGNTIYF. Here the CDR3 DNA reads TGTGCCACCTCCCCGGGTAAAACGGGAGGAAACACCATATATTTT. The genes are TRBV9 and TRBJ1-3; D not resolved. This CDR3 has 15 amino acids. V was cut by 9 bases and J by 4 bases, with 20 bases left in between. Germline CDR1 is SGDLS and CDR2 is YYNGEE.

The chain joins TRBV19 to TRBJ1-2; no definite D call. Germline CDR1 reads LNHDA; CDR2 reads SQIVND (reference sequence). CDR3 length: 12 residues. Trimming pared 8 bases from V and 4 bases from J, leaving 11 bases between. CDR3 DNA: TGTGCCAGTGCAAGTAGGGCCTATGGCTACACCTTC. Amino acids: CASASRAYGYTF.

About this clone itself: Other DNA sequences in the same sample also yield this CDR3. The CDR3 spells CASSLGINNEQFF. Written as DNA, the CDR3 is TGCGCCAGCAGCCTAGGGATCAACAATGAGCAGTTCTTC. The chain recombines TRBV5-1 with TRBJ2-1; unclear D gene. The length of the CDR3 is 13 residues. CDR1 and CDR2 from the germline V gene are SGHRS and YFSETQ. Trimming took off 4 bases at V and 5 bases at J, with 10 bases between the two ends.

This clone showed up just a few times. V is TRBV29-1 and J is TRBJ1-5; D call uncertain. The germline V and J ends were trimmed by 5 bases and 5 bases, with 13 bases remaining between them. There are 13 residues in the CDR3. Germline loops: CDR1 SQVTM, CDR2 ANQGSEA. CDR3 coding DNA: TGCAGCGTTCGAGTATCTACGGATCAGCCCCAGCATTTT. It yields the protein CSVRVSTDQPQHF.

Comment on this clone: Within the sample, other DNA sequences also encode this same CDR3. The V call is TRBV28, the J call TRBJ2-3; tentatively, D is TRBD2 (5 bases). Trimming left V 2 bases short and J 2 bases short, with 8 bases between. The CDR3 runs 14 residues. Germline-derived CDR1 and CDR2 are MDHEN and SYDVKM. In nucleotides, the CDR3 is TGTGCCAGCAGTTTAGCGGGTACCACAGATACGCAGTATTTT. Translated, it gives CASSLAGTTDTQYF. Together with reference TRBV28 and TRBJ2-3, the CDR3 gives the full variable domain: DVKVTQSSRYLVKRTGEKVFLECVQDMDHENMFWYRQDPGLGLRLIYFSYDVKMKEKGDIPEGYSVSREKKERFSLILESASTNQTSMYLCASSLAGTTDTQYFGPGTRLTVL.

The rearrangement joins TRBV7-8 to TRBJ1-4; the D gene is possibly TRBD1 (5 bases). CDR1 and CDR2 from the germline V gene are SGHVS and FQNEAQ. Trimming cost V 10 bases and J 10 bases, with 16 bases left between them. The CDR3 loop spans 12 amino acids. The CDR3 DNA reads TGTGCCACATCCGGGGGATCGGGAAAACTGTTTTTT. Protein sequence: CATSGGSGKLFF.

With regard to this clone: The same CDR3 also results from other DNA sequences found in this sample. The rearrangement joins TRBV5-1 to TRBJ2-2; no clear D. This CDR3 is 15 amino acids long. V was clipped by 0 bases and J by 2 bases, with 8 bases between them. The germline CDR1 and CDR2 sequences are SGHRS and YFSETQ. The CDR3 here is CASSLVAVNTGELFF. For the CDR3, the DNA is TGCGCCAGCAGCTTGGTCGCGGTTAACACCGGGGAGCTGTTTTTT.

The chain employs TRBV5-4 and TRBJ1-1, with 8 bases identical to TRBD1. V shed 5 bases and J 4 bases; nucleotides not matched to a gene: 10. This CDR3 comprises 15 residues. Looked up from germline, CDR1 is SGHNT and CDR2 is YYREEE (reference sequence). DNA for the CDR3: TGTGCCAGCAGAGAAGCCGGGACAGGTTTCACTGAAGCTTTCTTT. It specifies CASREAGTGFTEAFF.

This chain connects TRBV15 to TRBJ1-1; no clear D gene. CDR3 length equals 14 residues. Germline lookup yields CDR1 LNHNV and CDR2 YYDKDF (reference sequence). The ends were cut back, 5 bases at V and 4 bases at J, with 14 bases in the middle. CDR3 loop: CATSLFPGSTEAFF. The CDR3 DNA reads TGTGCCACCAGCCTTTTTCCGGGGAGCACTGAAGCTTTCTTT.

The chain uses TRBV30 and TRBJ2-5; TRBD1 matches at 11 bases. The CDR3 is 16 amino acids. The V gene end was trimmed by 2 bases and the J gene end by 6 bases; junction bases not matched to a gene: 11. CDR1 and CDR2 (germline): GTSNPN, SVGIG (reference sequence). The CDR3 DNA reads as TGTGCCTGGAGTCGGGACAGGGGGAGACCTAGACAGACCCAGTACTTC. It yields the protein CAWSRDRGRPRQTQYF.